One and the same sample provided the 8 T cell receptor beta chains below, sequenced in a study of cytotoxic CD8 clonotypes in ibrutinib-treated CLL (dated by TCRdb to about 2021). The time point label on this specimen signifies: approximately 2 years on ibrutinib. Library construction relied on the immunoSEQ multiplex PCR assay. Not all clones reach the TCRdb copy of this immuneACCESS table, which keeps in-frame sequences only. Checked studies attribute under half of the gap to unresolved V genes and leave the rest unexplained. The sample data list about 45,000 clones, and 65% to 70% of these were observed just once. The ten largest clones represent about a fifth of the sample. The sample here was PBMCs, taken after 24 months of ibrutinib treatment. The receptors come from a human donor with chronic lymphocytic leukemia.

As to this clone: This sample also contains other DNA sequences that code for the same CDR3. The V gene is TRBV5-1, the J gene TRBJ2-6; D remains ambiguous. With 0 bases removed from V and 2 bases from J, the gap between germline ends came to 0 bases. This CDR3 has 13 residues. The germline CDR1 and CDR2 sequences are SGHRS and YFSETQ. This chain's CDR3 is CASSLAGANVLTF. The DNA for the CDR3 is TGCGCCAGCAGCTTGGCTGGGGCCAACGTCCTGACTTTC.

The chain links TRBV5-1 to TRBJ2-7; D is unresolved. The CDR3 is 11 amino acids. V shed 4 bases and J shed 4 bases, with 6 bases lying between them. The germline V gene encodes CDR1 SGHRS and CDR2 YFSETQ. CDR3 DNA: TGCGCCAGCAGCAATTTATACGAGCAGTACTTC. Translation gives CASSNLYEQYF.

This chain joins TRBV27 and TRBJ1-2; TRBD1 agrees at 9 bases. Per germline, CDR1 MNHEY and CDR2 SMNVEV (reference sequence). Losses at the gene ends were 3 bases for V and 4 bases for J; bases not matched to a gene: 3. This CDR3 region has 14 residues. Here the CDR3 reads CASSFRTGAYGYTF. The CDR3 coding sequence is TGTGCCAGCAGTTTTCGGACAGGGGCCTATGGCTACACCTTC.

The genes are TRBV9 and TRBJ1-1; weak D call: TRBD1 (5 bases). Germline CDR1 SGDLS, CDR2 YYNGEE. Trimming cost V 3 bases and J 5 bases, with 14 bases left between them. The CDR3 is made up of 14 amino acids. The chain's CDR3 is CASSALGRGTEAFF. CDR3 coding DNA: TGTGCCAGCAGCGCCCTGGGGAGGGGAACTGAAGCTTTCTTT. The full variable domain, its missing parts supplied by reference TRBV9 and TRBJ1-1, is DSGVTQTPKHLITATGQRVTLRCSPRSGDLSVYWYQQSLDQGLQFLIQYYNGEERAKGNILERFSAQQFPDLHSELNLSSLELGDSALYFCASSALGRGTEAFFGQGTRLTVV.

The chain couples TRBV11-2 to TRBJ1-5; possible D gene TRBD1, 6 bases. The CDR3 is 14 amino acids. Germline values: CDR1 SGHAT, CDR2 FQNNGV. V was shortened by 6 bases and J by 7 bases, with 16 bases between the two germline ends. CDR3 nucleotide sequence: TGTGCCAGCAGTCATCAGGGGCAGGGGCAGCCCCAGCATTTT. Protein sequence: CASSHQGQGQPQHF.

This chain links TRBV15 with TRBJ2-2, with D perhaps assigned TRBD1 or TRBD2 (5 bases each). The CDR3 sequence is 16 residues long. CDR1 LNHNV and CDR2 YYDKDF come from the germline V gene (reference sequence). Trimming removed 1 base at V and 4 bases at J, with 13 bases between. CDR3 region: CATSRVPGTVTGELFF. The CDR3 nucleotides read TGTGCCACCAGCAGAGTCCCCGGGACGGTCACCGGGGAGCTGTTTTTT. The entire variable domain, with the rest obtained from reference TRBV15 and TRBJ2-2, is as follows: DAMVIQNPRYQVTQFGKPVTLSCSQTLNHNVMYWYQQKSSQAPKLLFHYYDKDFNNEADTPDNFQSRRPNTSFCFLDIRSPGLGDTAMYLCATSRVPGTVTGELFFGEGSRLTVL.

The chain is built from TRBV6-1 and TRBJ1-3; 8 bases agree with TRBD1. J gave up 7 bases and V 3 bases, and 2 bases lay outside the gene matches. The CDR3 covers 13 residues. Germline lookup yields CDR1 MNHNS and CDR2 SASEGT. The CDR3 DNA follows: TGTGCCAGCAGTGAGACAGGGGTGAACACCATATATTTT. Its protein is CASSETGVNTIYF.

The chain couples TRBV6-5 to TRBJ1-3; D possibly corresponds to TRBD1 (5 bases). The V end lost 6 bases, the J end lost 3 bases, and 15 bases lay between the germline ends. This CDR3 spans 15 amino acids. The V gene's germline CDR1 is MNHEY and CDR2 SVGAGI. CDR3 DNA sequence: TGTGCCAGCAGCAGGGAGAGTCTCCTTGGAAACACCATATATTTT. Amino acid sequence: CASSRESLLGNTIYF.